Below are 29 T cell receptor beta chains sequenced from a single sample in a study of type 1 and type 2 diabetes patients. PCR was run on genomic DNA. Amplification of the beta chain CDR3 used 30 forward and 13 reverse multiplex primers. TCRdb called the multiplex PCR reads again in MiXCR, with one record for every CDR3 protein. The profile covers 250,000 to 300,000 distinct CDR3 sequences, with roughly 44% appearing a single time and around 15% taken by the ten largest. The sample taken for sequencing was peripheral blood mononuclear cells (PBMCs). All receptors come from a man younger than 35 with type 2 diabetes.

This clonotype has just one count. The chain is built from TRBV19 and TRBJ2-5; 8 positions agree with TRBD1. The CDR3 contains 14 residues. From germline, CDR1 is LNHDA and CDR2 SQIVND (reference sequence). The V gene end was trimmed by 3 bases and the J gene end by 5 bases; junction bases not matched to a gene: 5. The CDR3 DNA reads TGTGCCAGTAGTATGGAACAGGGGGGCGAGACCCAGTACTTC. Translated: CASSMEQGGETQYF. Full variable domain (outside the CDR3, taken from reference TRBV19 and TRBJ2-5): DGGITQSPKYLFRKEGQNVTLSCEQNLNHDAMYWYRQDPGQGLRLIYYSQIVNDFQKGDIAEGYSVSREKKESFPLTVTSAQKNPTAFYLCASSMEQGGETQYFGPGTRLLVL.

The chain uses TRBV5-1 and TRBJ2-7; D is possibly TRBD2 (5 bases). Germline CDR1 and CDR2: SGHRS and YFSETQ. The length of the CDR3 is 12 residues. The V and J ends lost 2 bases and 3 bases respectively, with 6 bases between them. This CDR3 is CASSFGGYEQYF. The CDR3 bases are TGCGCCAGCAGCTTCGGAGGCTACGAGCAGTACTTC.

J is TRBJ2-3 and V is TRBV4-2; D remains unclear. This CDR3 is 15 amino acids long. Deletions cut 6 bases from V and 7 bases from J, with 20 bases between. CDR1 is LGHNA and CDR2 is YNFKEQ in the germline V gene. CDR3 residues: CASSFSASLGNTQYF. The CDR3 nucleotides read TGTGCCAGCAGTTTCTCGGCCTCGTTGGGCAATACGCAGTATTTT.

This clonotype showed up just a few times. V gene TRBV2 combines with J gene TRBJ2-1; 16 positions agree with TRBD2. CDR1 is SNHLY, CDR2 FYNNEI, per germline. The CDR3 has 19 amino acids. The J segment lost 3 bases and the V segment lost 6 bases, leaving 11 bases of the junction unmatched. The CDR3 spells CASRGSGTSGRGNYNEQFF. The DNA for the CDR3 is TGTGCCAGCAGAGGATCCGGGACTAGCGGGAGGGGGAACTACAATGAGCAGTTCTTC.

This clonotype occurred many times. The gene calls are TRBV2 and TRBJ1-2; no firm D call. This CDR3 region has 15 residues. The V end was cut by 3 bases, the J end by 3 bases, with 14 bases between. In germline, CDR1 is SNHLY, CDR2 FYNNEI. The CDR3 protein is CASSDYPPADYGYTF. The CDR3 DNA follows: TGTGCCAGCAGTGACTACCCCCCGGCCGACTATGGCTACACCTTC.

The V and J genes are TRBV6-1 and TRBJ1-1; D unclear. CDR3 length: 14 residues. V was clipped by 1 base and J by 8 bases, with 14 bases between them. In germline, CDR1 is MNHNS, CDR2 SASEGT. The CDR3 region is CASSEEEGSKEAFF. In nucleotides, the CDR3 is TGTGCCAGCAGTGAAGAGGAGGGCTCTAAGGAAGCTTTCTTT.

Turning to this clonotype: Since a much larger clone is just one base distant, this may be a read error. This chain joins TRBV2 and TRBJ2-5, with D perhaps given as TRBD1 or TRBD2 (5 bases each). With 8 bases removed from V and 5 bases from J, the gap between germline ends came to 15 bases. CDR1 and CDR2 from the germline V gene are SNHLY and FYNNEI. This CDR3 spans 13 amino acids. The chain's CDR3 is CASGRDWDETQYF. The CDR3 nucleotides are TGTGCCAGCGGCCGGGATTGGGACGAGACCCAGTACTTC.

The J gene is TRBJ2-2, the V gene TRBV7-3, with D unresolved. V lost 3 bases and J 7 bases, leaving 6 bases between the germline ends. The CDR3 has 12 amino acids. Germline V CDR1 and CDR2: SGHTA, FQGTGA. The CDR3 DNA sequence: TGTGCCAGCAGCTTGAGTTTCGGGGAGCTGTTTTTT. Translation gives CASSLSFGELFF.

The V gene is TRBV2, the J gene TRBJ2-7; perhaps TRBD2 as D (5 bases). Germline lookup yields CDR1 SNHLY and CDR2 FYNNEI. The length of the CDR3 is 17 residues. V lost 8 bases, J lost 1 base, and 24 bases lay in between. Here the CDR3 DNA reads TGTGCCAGCGGAATAACCTTGGACTCGAGGATGTCCTACGAGCAGTACTTC. It is translated as CASGITLDSRMSYEQYF.

This clonotype was recorded a few times. The chain couples TRBV5-5 to TRBJ2-5, with 8 bases fitting TRBD1. V was clipped by 4 bases and J by 4 bases; unmatched bases: 15. The CDR3 loop spans 17 amino acids. Germline V gene data show CDR1 as SGHKS and CDR2 as YYEKEE (reference sequence). As DNA, the CDR3 is TGTGCCAGCAGCGTTGAGGTTTTCGGACAGGGTATAGAGACCCAGTACTTC. As protein: CASSVEVFGQGIETQYF.

This clonotype was seen a handful of times. V and J are TRBV6-1 and TRBJ1-1; maybe TRBD1 (5 bases). The CDR3 has 14 amino acids. Germline CDR1 and CDR2: MNHNS and SASEGT. Trimming removed 2 bases from V and 5 bases from J, with 12 bases in between. CDR3 region: CASSERGGRTEAFF. CDR3 in DNA: TGTGCCAGCAGTGAACGGGGGGGAAGGACTGAAGCTTTCTTT.

This chain joins TRBV7-2 and TRBJ2-5; D may match TRBD1 or TRBD2 (6 bases each). Germline V gene data show CDR1 as SGHTA and CDR2 as FQGNSA. The CDR3 sequence is 13 residues long. Trimming took 8 bases from V and 5 from J, leaving 15 bases between them. The CDR3 protein is CASQSSGAETQYF. The DNA for the CDR3 is TGTGCCAGCCAATCCTCGGGGGCGGAGACCCAGTACTTC.

The chain is built from TRBV29-1 and TRBJ2-3; 13 nucleotides line up with TRBD2. This CDR3 contains 16 residues. After removal of 4 bases from V and 0 bases from J, the junction contained 4 bases not matched to a gene. The germline V gene encodes CDR1 SQVTM and CDR2 ANQGSEA. DNA of the CDR3: TGCAGCGTTGCCGGGACTAGCGGGACTAGCACAGATACGCAGTATTTT. Translation: CSVAGTSGTSTDTQYF.

A note on this clonotype: The junction shows a germline mismatch at one end, possibly a read error. This rearrangement joins TRBV7-2 to TRBJ1-6; TRBD1 aligns across 12 bases. CDR3 size: 17 residues. CDR1 is SGHTA and CDR2 is FQGNSA in the germline V gene. This chain's CDR3 is CATSKVPGTGGYSPLHF. The CDR3 nucleotides are TGTGCCACCAGCAAGGTCCCCGGGACAGGGGGCTATTCACCCCTCCACTTT.

The V gene is TRBV7-2, the J gene TRBJ1-2, with D possibly matching TRBD1 (5 bases). The CDR3 extends over 15 amino acids. V was pared by 1 base and J by 8 bases, with 17 bases between. Germline V lookup: CDR1 SGHTA, CDR2 FQGNSA. CDR3 sequence: CASSLGTQGLLGYTF. In nucleotides, the CDR3 is TGTGCCAGCAGCTTAGGAACCCAGGGCCTACTCGGCTACACCTTC.

A few counts support this clonotype. This chain links TRBV7-2 with TRBJ2-2, with TRBD2 identical over 8 bases. The J segment lost 1 base and the V segment lost 5 bases, leaving 6 bases of the junction unmatched. The CDR3 spans 16 residues. The germline V gene encodes CDR1 SGHTA and CDR2 FQGNSA. CDR3 region: CASSQERGRNTGELFF. The CDR3, as DNA: TGTGCCAGCAGCCAAGAGCGGGGGAGGAACACCGGGGAGCTGTTTTTT.

In this sample, this clonotype turned up a few times. V is TRBV7-8 and J is TRBJ1-5, with unresolved D. The CDR3 contains 16 residues. Per the germline V gene, CDR1 is SGHVS and CDR2 is FQNEAQ. V lost 5 bases to trimming and J lost 0 bases, with 14 bases between them. Here the CDR3 DNA reads TGTGCCAGCAGCCCCCGTTCGGAGGATAGCAATCAGCCCCAGCATTTT. This codes for CASSPRSEDSNQPQHF.

V gene TRBV10-1 combines with J gene TRBJ1-1; D not certain. The V end was cut by 2 bases, the J end by 6 bases, with 4 bases between. The length of the CDR3 is 11 residues. CDR1 and CDR2 from the germline V gene are WNHNN and SYGVQD (reference sequence). The CDR3 loop is CASSEGPEAFF. DNA of the CDR3: TGCGCCAGCAGTGAGGGGCCTGAAGCTTTCTTT.

Details on this clonotype: This could be a read error, since a much larger clone is one nucleotide away. The V call is TRBV10-1, the J call TRBJ2-1, with D maybe TRBD1 (5 bases). Germline V gene sequence: CDR1 WNHNN, CDR2 SYGVQD (reference sequence). This CDR3 is built from 14 residues. Trimming cost V 0 bases and J 10 bases, with 13 bases left between them. The CDR3 nucleotides read TGCGCCAGCAGTGAGTCGCCAGGGTCCTACGAGCAGTTCTTC. This gives the protein CASSESPGSYEQFF.

Only a few counts were recorded for this clonotype. This chain joins TRBV30 and TRBJ1-1; D might be TRBD1 (5 bases). Germline CDR1 GTSNPN, CDR2 SVGIG (reference sequence). Trimming cost V 0 bases and J 12 bases, with 14 bases left between them. This CDR3 is built from 12 residues. CDR3 sequence reads: CAWSVSPGLTFF. The CDR3 bases are TGTGCCTGGAGTGTCTCTCCGGGGCTAACTTTCTTT.

This chain uses TRBV19 with TRBJ2-1, with a possible D match to TRBD1 (5 bases). The germline gives CDR1 LNHDA, CDR2 SQIVND (reference sequence). V lost 0 bases and J lost 5, with 5 bases in between. This CDR3 comprises 13 residues. CDR3 sequence (DNA): TGTGCCAGTAGTATAGACAGGGACAATGAGCAGTTCTTC. This translates into CASSIDRDNEQFF.

The J gene is TRBJ2-5, the V gene TRBV2; TRBD2 aligns across 13 bases. CDR3 length: 14 residues. In germline, CDR1 is SNHLY, CDR2 FYNNEI. V shed 6 bases and J 5 bases; nucleotides not matched to a gene: 3. The CDR3 protein is CASRRTSGSETQYF. The CDR3 coding sequence is TGTGCCAGCAGGAGGACTAGCGGGAGTGAGACCCAGTACTTC.

The rearrangement joins TRBV28 to TRBJ2-7, with 8 bases aligning to TRBD1. From germline, CDR1 is MDHEN and CDR2 SYDVKM. The ends lost 6 bases at V and 5 bases at J; junction bases unmatched: 12. The CDR3 contains 15 residues. CDR3 nucleotide sequence: TGTGCCAGCAGAGGAGGAGGACAGGGCACGGACGAGCAGTACTTC. Translating gives CASRGGGQGTDEQYF.

Concerning this clonotype itself: A much larger clone lies a single base off, so this may be a read error. Because the CDR3 is missing its conserved closing phenylalanine or tryptophan, this is likely a read error. The CDR3 DNA reads as TGTGCCAGCAGTTACCGGAGGGAGACCCAGTACTCC. Its translation: CASSYRRETQYS. The gene calls are TRBV6-6 and TRBJ2-5; possible D gene TRBD2, 5 bases. V lost 2 bases to trimming and J lost 5 bases, with 6 bases between them. The CDR3 is made up of 12 amino acids. Germline CDR1 and CDR2: MNHNY and SVGAGI (reference sequence).

This clonotype was observed a handful of times. The chain couples TRBV20-1 to TRBJ1-2; 9 bases are a match to TRBD1. CDR3 length: 15 amino acids. Germline V gene lookup returns CDR1 DFQATT and CDR2 SNEGSKA (reference sequence). V lost 5 bases, J lost 7 bases, and 14 bases stayed unmatched. The CDR3 reads CSASGTGKNRGGYTF. The CDR3, as DNA: TGCAGTGCTTCCGGGACAGGGAAAAATCGAGGTGGCTACACCTTC.

The table lists this clonotype with a few counts. This chain links TRBV2 with TRBJ1-1; D possibly corresponds to TRBD1 (5 bases). The germline V gene has CDR1 SNHLY and CDR2 FYNNEI. The CDR3 sequence is 13 residues long. V was cut by 11 bases and J by 1 base, with 14 bases left in between. CDR3 sequence reads: CAGKKGANTEAFF. The CDR3 DNA sequence: TGTGCCGGAAAAAAAGGGGCGAACACTGAAGCTTTCTTT.

This chain links TRBV7-2 with TRBJ1-2; 8 positions match TRBD1. The CDR3 has 15 residues. V gave up 2 bases and J gave up 2 bases; unmatched junction bases: 4. The germline V gene has CDR1 SGHTA and CDR2 FQGNSA. The CDR3 reads CASSLQTGANYGYTF. CDR3 in DNA: TGTGCCAGCAGCTTACAGACAGGGGCGAACTATGGCTACACCTTC.

The chain couples TRBV20-1 to TRBJ2-3; the match to TRBD2 covers 11 bases. Per the germline V gene, CDR1 is DFQATT and CDR2 is SNEGSKA (reference sequence). This CDR3 spans 16 amino acids. Unmatched junction bases numbered 5, after V lost 3 bases and J lost 0 bases. In DNA form, the CDR3 reads TGCAGTGCTAGTCCCGGGACTAGCGGAAGCACAGATACGCAGTATTTT. Translated, it gives CSASPGTSGSTDTQYF.

This clonotype was seen a few times. The J gene is TRBJ1-6, the V gene TRBV9, with 7 positions matching TRBD1. From germline, CDR1 is SGDLS and CDR2 YYNGEE. CDR3 length: 15 residues. Unmatched junction bases numbered 2, after V lost 0 bases and J lost 5 bases. For the CDR3, the DNA is TGTGCCAGCAGCGTAGGGGGACAGAATAATTCACCCCTCCACTTT. As protein: CASSVGGQNNSPLHF.